The 28 T cell receptor beta chains in this list originate from one sample, sequenced in a study of cytomegalovirus exposure and HLA in healthy donors. The PCR ran on 60 Vbeta and 13 Jbeta primers. Generated by immunoSEQ multiplex PCR, the TCRdb table keeps only in-frame clones and is missing some. This sample has 200,000 to 250,000 clones; about 81% occur once, and the top ten carry about 8%. The material sequenced was PBMCs. These receptors all stem from a woman aged 55-69 years in good health and CMV-seropositive.

The chain uses TRBV2 and TRBJ2-7, with D perhaps TRBD1 (5 bases). CDR1 and CDR2 from the germline V gene are SNHLY and FYNNEI. There are 13 residues in the CDR3. V lost 4 bases and J lost 2, with 9 bases in between. DNA for the CDR3: TGTGCCAGCAGTGTTAGGGGCCCCTACGAGCAGTACTTC. It yields the protein CASSVRGPYEQYF.

The rearrangement joins TRBV5-1 to TRBJ2-7; D remains unclear. The V gene lost 0 bases and the J gene lost 1 base, with 5 bases spanning the gap. Germline CDR1 reads SGHRS; CDR2 reads YFSETQ. The length of the CDR3 is 13 residues. DNA of the CDR3: TGCGCCAGCAGCTTGGAAGCTTCCTACGAGCAGTACTTC. The encoded protein is CASSLEASYEQYF.

This clone was observed a few times. The chain carries TRBV10-3 and TRBJ2-7, with D tentatively TRBD1 (6 bases). V lost 6 bases and J 6 bases, leaving 12 bases between the germline ends. Germline loops: CDR1 ENHRY, CDR2 SYGVKD. The CDR3 totals 12 residues. The CDR3 coding sequence is TGTGCCATCAGCCCCAGGGGTGGCGAGCAGTACTTC. Translation gives CAISPRGGEQYF.

This chain uses TRBV5-1 with TRBJ2-7, with 7 bases aligning to TRBD1. The CDR3 loop spans 14 amino acids. V lost 4 bases, J lost 5 bases, and 9 bases stayed unmatched. Germline values: CDR1 SGHRS, CDR2 YFSETQ. CDR3 sequence: CASSNGQVWDEQYF. For the CDR3, the DNA is TGCGCCAGCAGCAACGGACAGGTATGGGACGAGCAGTACTTC.

The V and J genes are TRBV7-6 and TRBJ1-1; D not certain. The V gene's germline CDR1 is SGHVS and CDR2 FNYEAQ. This CDR3 is 14 amino acids long. V lost 3 bases, J lost 1 base, and 9 bases lay in between. The CDR3 protein is CASSLRQSNTEAFF. For the CDR3, the DNA is TGTGCCAGCAGCTTGCGGCAGTCGAACACTGAAGCTTTCTTT.

Only one count was recorded for this clone. The genes are TRBV5-1 and TRBJ2-7, with 11 bases fitting TRBD1. The CDR3 length is 14 residues. Trimming at V came to 3 bases and at J to 3 bases, leaving 2 bases not matched to a gene. CDR1 SGHRS and CDR2 YFSETQ come from the germline V gene. In DNA, the CDR3 is TGCGCCAGCAGCTCGGGGACAGGGGGCTACGAGCAGTACTTC. As protein: CASSSGTGGYEQYF. The full variable domain, its missing parts supplied by reference TRBV5-1 and TRBJ2-7, is KAGVTQTPRYLIKTRGQQVTLSCSPISGHRSVSWYQQTPGQGLQFLFEYFSETQRNKGNFPGRFSGRQFSNSRSEMNVSTLELGDSALYLCASSSGTGGYEQYFGPGTRLTVT.

This clone was seen a single time. The V call is TRBV15, the J call TRBJ2-3; 7 bases map to TRBD1. In germline, CDR1 is LNHNV, CDR2 YYDKDF (reference sequence). This CDR3 has 15 residues. J lost 1 base, V lost 1 base, and 2 bases had no gene match. CDR3 nucleotide sequence: TGTGCCACCAGCAGAGTTGGACAGGGCACAGATACGCAGTATTTT. Translating it yields CATSRVGQGTDTQYF.

The chain carries TRBV11-2 and TRBJ2-1; possibly TRBD2 for D (5 bases). Germline CDR1 and CDR2: SGHAT and FQNNGV. V lost 5 bases, J lost 2 bases, and 25 bases lay in between. The CDR3 is 19 amino acids. Here the CDR3 reads CASSGGIFTGQRAYNEQFF. CDR3 DNA: TGTGCCAGCAGCGGAGGCATCTTCACTGGCCAGAGGGCCTACAATGAGCAGTTCTTC.

The CDR3 protein is CASSQPGQGVGQPQHF. CDR3 nucleotides: TGCGCCAGCAGCCAACCGGGACAGGGCGTTGGTCAGCCCCAGCATTTT. The V call is TRBV4-1, the J call TRBJ1-5; TRBD1 aligns across 9 bases. V lost 2 bases and J lost 6; bases outside the gene matches: 8. From germline, CDR1 is MGHRA and CDR2 YSYEKL. This CDR3 comprises 16 residues.

The chain uses TRBV7-9 and TRBJ2-2; TRBD1 agrees at 9 bases. Germline CDR1 SEHNR, CDR2 FQNEAQ (reference sequence). The CDR3 consists of 15 residues. With V trimmed by 5 bases and J by 3 bases, 4 bases remained unmatched. The CDR3 bases are TGTGCCAGCAGCGGACAGGGGACCTACACCGGGGAGCTGTTTTTT. Translated: CASSGQGTYTGELFF.

This clone was recorded once. The chain employs TRBV7-3 and TRBJ2-3, with a weak D call TRBD1 (6 bases). Germline V lookup: CDR1 SGHTA, CDR2 FQGTGA. The V end was cut by 2 bases, the J end by 7 bases, with 19 bases between. The CDR3 is 16 amino acids. Here the CDR3 DNA reads TGTGCCAGCAGCTTAGGGGACAACGCCTCGGGGAATACGCAGTATTTT. It yields the protein CASSLGDNASGNTQYF.

This CDR3 reads CASSYHRGSNQPQHF. For the CDR3, the DNA is TGTGCCAGCAGTTATCACAGGGGGAGCAATCAGCCCCAGCATTTT. The V and J genes are TRBV6-6 and TRBJ1-5; 8 bases map to TRBD1. The germline gives CDR1 MNHNY, CDR2 SVGAGI (reference sequence). The CDR3 covers 15 residues. V was clipped by 3 bases and J by 1 base; unmatched bases: 2.

The chain employs TRBV19 and TRBJ1-3; 10 nucleotides align to TRBD1. V trimming: 5 bases; J trimming: 0 bases; junction bases outside the gene matches: 7. Germline V gives CDR1 LNHDA, CDR2 SQIVND (reference sequence). This CDR3 region has 17 residues. CDR3 sequence: CASSSTRTGGSGNTIYF. As DNA, the CDR3 is TGTGCCAGTAGTTCTACTCGGACAGGGGGCTCTGGAAACACCATATATTTT.

In this sample, this clone turned up once. This chain links TRBV5-6 with TRBJ2-5, with D tentatively TRBD1 (6 bases). The tail of the sequence fits TRBJ2-7 better, so the J call may be wrong. The length of the CDR3 is 13 residues. Germline V CDR1 and CDR2: SGHDT, YYEEEE. The CDR3 DNA is TGTGCCAGCAGCTCGGACAGCTCCTACGAGCAGTACTTC. It encodes CASSSDSSYEQYF.

The count of this clone is one. This chain links TRBV25-1 with TRBJ2-2, with D unresolved. The ends were cut back, 5 bases at V and 0 bases at J, with 19 bases in the middle. This CDR3 is built from 18 residues. The V gene's germline CDR1 is MGHDK and CDR2 SYGVNS. For the CDR3, the DNA is TGTGCCAGCAGTCCTTATCCACTTCTATACGCGAACACCGGGGAGCTGTTTTTT. Translated, it gives CASSPYPLLYANTGELFF. Looking up the rest from reference TRBV25-1 and TRBJ2-2 gives the full variable domain: EADIYQTPRYLVIGTGKKITLECSQTMGHDKMYWYQQDPGMELHLIHYSYGVNSTEKGDLSSESTVSRIRTEHFPLTLESARPSHTSQYLCASSPYPLLYANTGELFFGEGSRLTVL.

V usage is TRBV2 and J usage is TRBJ1-5, with D perhaps matching TRBD1 (6 bases). Germline V gene sequence: CDR1 SNHLY, CDR2 FYNNEI. The CDR3 extends over 14 amino acids. The V gene lost 2 bases and the J gene lost 7 bases, with 12 bases spanning the gap. The CDR3 region is CASSELGGQQPQHF. DNA for the CDR3: TGTGCCAGCAGTGAATTGGGGGGGCAACAGCCCCAGCATTTT.

The V gene is TRBV20-1, the J gene TRBJ2-1; D is ambiguous. This CDR3 contains 11 residues. From germline, CDR1 is DFQATT and CDR2 SNEGSKA (reference sequence). DNA for the CDR3: TGCAGCGCGGCGTCCTACAATGAGCAGTTCTTC. Protein sequence: CSAASYNEQFF.

This chain links TRBV18 with TRBJ2-7; 9 bases match TRBD2. The germline gives CDR1 KGHSH, CDR2 LQKENI. The V and J ends lost 6 bases and 2 bases, in that order; junction bases with no gene match: 5. This CDR3 is built from 14 residues. CDR3 sequence (DNA): TGTGCCAGCTCGGCGGGGGGGAACACCTACGAGCAGTACTTC. Translation: CASSAGGNTYEQYF.

The chain combines TRBV7-7 with TRBJ2-3, with D possibly being TRBD1 (6 bases). This CDR3 contains 16 residues. V lost 0 bases to trimming and J lost 1 base, with 11 bases between them. Germline CDR1 and CDR2: SSHAT and FNYEAQ (reference sequence). CDR3 bases: TGTGCCAGCAGCTTAGCGACAGGTTCGGGCACAGATACGCAGTATTTT. As protein: CASSLATGSGTDTQYF.

The chain links TRBV19 to TRBJ2-2; TRBD1 might be the D (5 bases). Germline CDR1 and CDR2: LNHDA and SQIVND (reference sequence). This CDR3 is 12 amino acids long. V was shortened by 7 bases and J by 7 bases, with 10 bases between the two germline ends. The CDR3 DNA reads TGTGCCAGTACCCCCAGGGACGGGGAGCTGTTTTTT. This codes for CASTPRDGELFF.

This sequence joins TRBV5-1 and TRBJ2-1; D unresolved. Trimming pared 3 bases from V and 10 bases from J, leaving 8 bases between. Germline CDR1 and CDR2: SGHRS and YFSETQ. There are 11 residues in the CDR3. The CDR3 sequence is CASSYSREQFF. The CDR3 DNA reads TGCGCCAGCAGCTACTCTAGGGAGCAGTTCTTC.

Concerning this clone: The same CDR3 is also encoded by other DNA sequences in this sample. This chain uses TRBV4-1 with TRBJ1-5, with 7 nucleotides matching TRBD1. CDR1 and CDR2 (germline): MGHRA, YSYEKL. V gave up 4 bases and J gave up 3 bases; unmatched junction bases: 3. The CDR3 runs to 14 residues. The CDR3 sequence: CASSRQGNNQPQHF. Written as DNA, the CDR3 is TGCGCCAGCAGCCGACAGGGCAACAATCAGCCCCAGCATTTT.

This chain connects TRBV10-1 to TRBJ2-1, with 8 bases fitting TRBD2. The CDR3 loop spans 16 amino acids. The V gene end was trimmed by 0 bases and the J gene end by 4 bases; junction bases not matched to a gene: 5. Germline V gene lookup returns CDR1 WNHNN and CDR2 SYGVQD (reference sequence). This CDR3 is CASSESAGELYNEQFF. The CDR3 DNA sequence: TGCGCCAGCAGTGAGTCAGCGGGAGAACTTTACAATGAGCAGTTCTTC.

The chain recombines TRBV7-3 with TRBJ2-1; 15 bases fit TRBD2. CDR3 length equals 17 residues. V gave up 0 bases and J gave up 7 bases; unmatched junction bases: 4. CDR1 is SGHTA and CDR2 is FQGTGA in the germline V gene. As DNA, the CDR3 is TGTGCCAGCAGCTTAACGGGACTAGCGGGAGGTGGAAATGAGCAGTTCTTC. Its protein is CASSLTGLAGGGNEQFF.

This chain connects TRBV28 to TRBJ1-1, with D hard to call. The CDR3 has 14 residues. V was clipped by 5 bases and J by 0 bases, with 10 bases between them. CDR1 and CDR2 from the germline V gene are MDHEN and SYDVKM. The DNA for the CDR3 is TGTGCCAGCAGTCTCCAGGCGTTGAACACTGAAGCTTTCTTT. Its translation: CASSLQALNTEAFF.

This chain joins TRBV5-1 and TRBJ1-1; tentatively, D is TRBD1 (5 bases). Germline V gene data show CDR1 as SGHRS and CDR2 as YFSETQ. Trimming took 0 bases from V and 2 from J, leaving 8 bases between them. CDR3 length: 14 amino acids. The chain's CDR3 is CASSLETANTEAFF. DNA for the CDR3: TGCGCCAGCAGCTTGGAGACAGCTAACACTGAAGCTTTCTTT. The full variable domain, in which reference TRBV5-1 and TRBJ1-1 provide the parts outside the CDR3, is KAGVTQTPRYLIKTRGQQVTLSCSPISGHRSVSWYQQTPGQGLQFLFEYFSETQRNKGNFPGRFSGRQFSNSRSEMNVSTLELGDSALYLCASSLETANTEAFFGQGTRLTVV.

This chain links TRBV7-6 with TRBJ2-1, with D maybe TRBD2 (6 bases). CDR1 is SGHVS, CDR2 FNYEAQ, per germline. V was trimmed by 7 bases and J by 4 bases, leaving 20 bases between them. The length of the CDR3 is 16 residues. The CDR3 bases are TGTGCCAGCACCGTCGGCGGGAAAGGGGTTTACAATGAGCAGTTCTTC. Amino acid sequence: CASTVGGKGVYNEQFF.

The V and J genes are TRBV9 and TRBJ2-3; 13 bases are a match to TRBD2. Germline lookup yields CDR1 SGDLS and CDR2 YYNGEE. Unmatched junction bases numbered 3, after V lost 0 bases and J lost 5 bases. The CDR3 has 16 amino acids. The CDR3 loop reads CASSVERTSGRDTQYF. The CDR3 nucleotides are TGTGCCAGCAGCGTAGAGCGGACTAGCGGGAGAGATACGCAGTATTTT.